This note documents a single TCR beta chain sequence. What it binds is not known. This sample is part of a study of blood T cells in healthy people across ages. With 10 bases removed from V and 2 bases from J, the gap between germline ends came to 15 bases. This CDR3 contains 13 residues. Per germline, CDR1 LGHNA and CDR2 YNFKEQ. Study outcomes and limitations: The study regarded diversity estimates from one million T cells as underestimates.

Donors each provided roughly 10 milliliters of peripheral blood. Researchers isolated at least 7 million PBMCs per sample. PCR was performed a second time for about 7 to 12 cycles using a sample-barcoded 5' primer and a J-beta primer mix. From the 5' RACE reads, TCRdb called clonotypes with MiXCR, one entry per CDR3 protein. The repertoire holds over 1,300,000 distinct CDR3 sequences, with around 59% as singletons. This sequence originates from a man aged 18 to 30 in good health. The material sequenced was blood. This rearrangement joins TRBV4-2 to TRBJ2-7, with TRBD1 as a possible D gene (5 bases). The DNA of the CDR3 is TGTGCCACAAAAAGGCAGGGCGCCTACGAGCAGTACTTC. Amino acid sequence: CATKRQGAYEQYF.